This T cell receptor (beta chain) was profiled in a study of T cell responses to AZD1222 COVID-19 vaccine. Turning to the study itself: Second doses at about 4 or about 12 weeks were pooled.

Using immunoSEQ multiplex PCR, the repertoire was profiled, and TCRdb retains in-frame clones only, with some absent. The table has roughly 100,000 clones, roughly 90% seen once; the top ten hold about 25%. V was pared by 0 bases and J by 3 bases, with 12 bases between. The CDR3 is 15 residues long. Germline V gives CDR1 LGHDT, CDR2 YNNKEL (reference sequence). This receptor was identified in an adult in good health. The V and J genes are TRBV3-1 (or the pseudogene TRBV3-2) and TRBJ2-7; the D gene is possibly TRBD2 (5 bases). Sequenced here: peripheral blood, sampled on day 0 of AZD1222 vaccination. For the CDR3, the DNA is TGTGCCAGCAGCCAAGATACGAGCGGCCTCTACGAGCAGTACTTC. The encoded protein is CASSQDTSGLYEQYF.